The 23 T cell receptor beta chains below were found in one sample sequenced in a study of T cell changes during pregnancy in multiple sclerosis. Assay used: immunoSEQ multiplex PCR; TCRdb lists only in-frame clones, some missing. The sample yields tens of thousands of clones, approximately 80% seen once. Sequences were derived from CD4+ T cells from peripheral blood mononuclear cells, sampled before pregnancy. These receptors were collected from a female donor with multiple sclerosis, enrolled in a pregnancy study.

V usage is TRBV10-3 and J usage is TRBJ2-3, with D possibly matching TRBD2 (6 bases). This CDR3 is 14 amino acids long. CDR1 and CDR2 from the germline V gene are ENHRY and SYGVKD. V lost 6 bases and J lost 6, with 16 bases in between. The CDR3 loop is CAISFGTEGDTQYF. The CDR3 DNA reads TGTGCCATCAGCTTCGGCACGGAGGGGGATACGCAGTATTTT.

The chain is built from TRBV9 and TRBJ2-1, with TRBD2 matching 8 bases. The CDR3 runs 13 residues. The ends lost 7 bases at V and 4 bases at J; junction bases unmatched: 4. Germline-derived CDR1 and CDR2 are SGDLS and YYNGEE. This chain's CDR3 is CASARGGYNEQFF. Written as DNA, the CDR3 is TGTGCCAGCGCACGCGGGGGGTACAATGAGCAGTTCTTC.

The gene calls are TRBV2 and TRBJ1-3, with a weak D call TRBD1 (6 bases). Per the germline V gene, CDR1 is SNHLY and CDR2 is FYNNEI. Between the trimmed V and J ends, which lost 7 bases and 4 bases, there was a span of 14 bases. The CDR3 totals 14 residues. CDR3 nucleotide sequence: TGTGCCAGCACCCAGGGGTTGACAGGAAACACCATATATTTT. It codes for CASTQGLTGNTIYF.

The sample holds a few counts of this clone. The chain uses TRBV19 and TRBJ2-7; D might be TRBD2 (6 bases). Germline V gene sequence: CDR1 LNHDA, CDR2 SQIVND (reference sequence). V was shortened by 8 bases and J by 6 bases, with 17 bases between the two germline ends. The CDR3 is 13 amino acids. The DNA of the CDR3 is TGTGCCAGTTCCGGGACTCCCTTAAGCGAGCAGTACTTC. This translates into CASSGTPLSEQYF.

The V and J genes are TRBV10-1 and TRBJ1-1, with 7 bases matching TRBD1. Germline CDR1 and CDR2: WNHNN and SYGVQD (reference sequence). Trimming cost V 0 bases and J 8 bases; bases outside gene matches: 3. The CDR3 is 13 residues long. The CDR3 region has the DNA TGCGCCAGCAGTGAGTCCGAGGGGGCAGAAGCTTTCTTT. This codes for CASSESEGAEAFF.

The genes are TRBV7-9 and TRBJ2-3, with 9 bases that match TRBD2. CDR1 is SEHNR, CDR2 FQNEAQ, per germline (reference sequence). After removal of 3 bases from V and 0 bases from J, the junction contained 4 bases not matched to a gene. The CDR3 extends over 16 amino acids. CDR3 sequence (DNA): TGTGCCAGCAGCTTCCTAGCGGGGACTAGCACAGATACGCAGTATTTT. It specifies CASSFLAGTSTDTQYF. Looking up the rest from reference TRBV7-9 and TRBJ2-3 gives the full variable domain: DTGVSQNPRHKITKRGQNVTFRCDPISEHNRLYWYRQTLGQGPEFLTYFQNEAQLEKSRLLSDRFSAERPKGSFSTLEIQRTEQGDSAMYLCASSFLAGTSTDTQYFGPGTRLTVL.

The table lists this clone with a count of one. V gene TRBV2 combines with J gene TRBJ2-1; tentative D call: TRBD2 (6 bases). Germline V gene data show CDR1 as SNHLY and CDR2 as FYNNEI. The CDR3 covers 20 residues. V was pared by 1 base and J by 5 bases, with 27 bases between. Here the CDR3 DNA reads TGTGCCAGCAGTGAAGATCTAACCAGACCCGGTAGCGGCGGGGACAATGAGCAGTTCTTC. Amino acids: CASSEDLTRPGSGGDNEQFF.

This clone was seen a single time. The chain has TRBV19 and TRBJ2-1, with 8 positions matching TRBD2. This CDR3 has 14 residues. In germline, CDR1 is LNHDA, CDR2 SQIVND (reference sequence). V lost 8 bases to trimming and J lost 6 bases; unmatched junction nucleotides: 9. In DNA, the CDR3 is TGTGCCAGTGGGGGTATGGCGGGAGGCAATGAGCAGTTCTTC. It codes for CASGGMAGGNEQFF.

This clone has a single count. This chain links TRBV6-5 with TRBJ2-7; the match to TRBD1 covers 7 bases. The CDR3 is made up of 13 amino acids. Unmatched junction bases numbered 3, after V lost 5 bases and J lost 2 bases. The V gene's germline CDR1 is MNHEY and CDR2 SVGAGI. CDR3 DNA sequence: TGTGCCAGCAGTCAGACAGGGACCTACGAGCAGTACTTC. This translates into CASSQTGTYEQYF.

The chain joins TRBV30 to TRBJ1-1; TRBD1 is a possible D gene (6 bases). Germline CDR1 reads GTSNPN; CDR2 reads SVGIG (reference sequence). The germline V and J ends were trimmed by 1 base and 2 bases, with 14 bases remaining between them. CDR3 length equals 15 residues. CDR3 residues: CAWSAGQTLNTEAFF. The CDR3 coding sequence is TGTGCCTGGAGTGCCGGACAGACCCTTAACACTGAAGCTTTCTTT.

This sequence joins TRBV6-5 and TRBJ2-3, with a possible D match to TRBD2 (5 bases). Germline CDR1 MNHEY, CDR2 SVGAGI. Trimming cost V 8 bases and J 0 bases, with 12 bases left between them. The CDR3 runs to 14 residues. The CDR3 spells CASRIGGSTDTQYF. The CDR3 DNA is TGTGCCAGCCGTATTGGCGGGAGCACAGATACGCAGTATTTT.

The rearrangement links TRBV11-2 to TRBJ1-2; maybe TRBD1 (5 bases). Looked up from germline, CDR1 is SGHAT and CDR2 is FQNNGV. The CDR3 runs to 18 residues. V was pared by 2 bases and J by 8 bases, with 27 bases between. The CDR3, as DNA: TGTGCCAGCAGCTTAATTCCAGGGATGACGTTTCGCACTCGGGGCTACACCTTC. Its protein product is CASSLIPGMTFRTRGYTF.

The V call is TRBV7-2, the J call TRBJ2-1, with 10 bases aligning to TRBD1. Germline V gene lookup returns CDR1 SGHTA and CDR2 FQGNSA. The CDR3 spans 15 residues. V shed 4 bases, J shed 8 bases, and the junction held 8 bases outside the gene matches. This chain's CDR3 is CASSSRDRGKDEQFF. The CDR3 bases are TGTGCCAGCAGCTCCCGGGACAGGGGTAAGGATGAGCAGTTCTTC.

This clone was detected only once. The V call is TRBV6-1, the J call TRBJ1-1, with no clear D. With 2 bases removed from V and 8 bases from J, the gap between germline ends came to 9 bases. The CDR3 extends over 12 amino acids. Germline V gene lookup returns CDR1 MNHNS and CDR2 SASEGT. This chain's CDR3 is CASSERGNEAFF. CDR3 nucleotides: TGTGCCAGCAGTGAACGAGGGAACGAAGCTTTCTTT.

The chain couples TRBV11-2 to TRBJ2-2, with 8 bases identical to TRBD2. Losses at the gene ends were 3 bases for V and 3 bases for J; bases not matched to a gene: 9. Germline V gene lookup returns CDR1 SGHAT and CDR2 FQNNGV. The CDR3 totals 17 residues. Here the CDR3 DNA reads TGTGCCAGCAGCTTCCTGAGCGGGGGCTTCGACACCGGGGAGCTGTTTTTT. Protein product: CASSFLSGGFDTGELFF.

The V and J genes are TRBV5-1 and TRBJ1-1, with TRBD1 as a possible D gene (6 bases). Germline CDR1 reads SGHRS; CDR2 reads YFSETQ. The CDR3 is 16 amino acids. V was shortened by 0 bases and J by 5 bases, with 17 bases between the two germline ends. The CDR3 DNA is TGCGCCAGCAGCTTGGCGAAGGGACAATCGGGTACTGAAGCTTTCTTT. Its translation is CASSLAKGQSGTEAFF.

The chain employs TRBV7-9 and TRBJ1-2, with D uncertain. Trimming stripped 7 bases from V and 8 bases from J, with 14 bases between. Germline CDR1 reads SEHNR; CDR2 reads FQNEAQ (reference sequence). The length of the CDR3 is 12 residues. In DNA, the CDR3 is TGTGCCAGCACTTTAGAGAACGGGGGCTACACCTTC. Translating it yields CASTLENGGYTF.

The chain recombines TRBV15 with TRBJ2-7, with 7 bases aligning to TRBD1. This CDR3 is built from 13 residues. The V gene's germline CDR1 is LNHNV and CDR2 YYDKDF (reference sequence). Unmatched junction bases numbered 5, after V lost 0 bases and J lost 9 bases. The CDR3 sequence: CATSRDRKGAQYF. The CDR3 DNA sequence: TGTGCCACCAGCAGAGATCGGAAGGGGGCGCAGTACTTC.

The chain joins TRBV11-2 to TRBJ2-2; TRBD1 matches 7 bases. This CDR3 has 16 residues. V lost 6 bases, J lost 4 bases, and 11 bases stayed unmatched. Germline V lookup: CDR1 SGHAT, CDR2 FQNNGV. The CDR3 bases are TGTGCCAGCAGGCACCCAGGGGGTAAACCCACCGGGGAGCTGTTTTTT. Residues: CASRHPGGKPTGELFF.

This clone turned up a few times. The CDR3 is CASSIWQANTEAFF. In nucleotides, the CDR3 is TGTGCCAGTAGTATCTGGCAGGCTAACACTGAAGCTTTCTTT. V usage is TRBV19 and J usage is TRBJ1-1; D not certain. Germline V gene data show CDR1 as LNHDA and CDR2 as SQIVND (reference sequence). V was clipped by 3 bases and J by 2 bases, with 10 bases between them. The CDR3 consists of 14 residues.

The table lists this clone with a count of one. The chain carries TRBV11-3 and TRBJ2-1, with 9 positions matching TRBD1. Trimming cost V 5 bases and J 8 bases; bases outside gene matches: 4. This CDR3 comprises 13 residues. Per germline, CDR1 SGHNT and CDR2 YENEEA. CDR3 nucleotide sequence: TGTGCCAGCAGCCCACAGGGGGCCTATGAGCAGTTCTTC. This translates into CASSPQGAYEQFF.

This clone was seen only once. The chain recombines TRBV18 with TRBJ1-1; D is uncertain. CDR3 length: 15 amino acids. Trimming removed 1 base at V and 0 bases at J, with 9 bases between. Germline assignment: CDR1 KGHSH and CDR2 LQKENI. CDR3 region: CASSPRQTMNTEAFF. CDR3 nucleotides: TGTGCCAGCTCACCACGGCAGACTATGAACACTGAAGCTTTCTTT.

J is TRBJ1-1 and V is TRBV7-9, with TRBD1 as a possible D gene (5 bases). The CDR3 is 16 residues long. V was pared by 3 bases and J by 4 bases, with 18 bases between. Germline V gives CDR1 SEHNR, CDR2 FQNEAQ (reference sequence). The CDR3 DNA reads TGTGCCAGCAGCTTGGGCATTACAGGTGCAGGCACTGAAGCTTTCTTT. Its protein is CASSLGITGAGTEAFF.